This TCR beta chain originates from a study of Graves' ophthalmopathy and Graves' hyperthyroidism. The authors amplified TCR beta CDR3 regions, and they did so from RNA transcripts for repertoire sequencing. First-round RT-PCR with HTBI primers preceded a second-round multiplex PCR. MiXCR, applied by TCRdb to the multiplex PCR reads, yields one record per CDR3 protein. In the table there are 600,000 to 700,000 distinct CDR3 sequences, about 40% of which are singletons. Disease in donors with ophthalmopathy had moderate-to-severe activity, CAS ≥3, NOSPECS ≥4 and under 3 months' duration. Details on this clonotype: Its target is not known.

Study-wide results and limits: Ophthalmopathy progression prediction by the model yielded a sensitivity of 60% to 71% and a specificity of about 72%.

The clonotype comes from an adult man with Graves' ophthalmopathy. Sequenced input: peripheral blood.

DNA for the CDR3: TGTGCCAGCAGCGTAGGGGGGGGGGAACCTGGGGCCAACGTCCTGACTTTC. The encoded protein is CASSVGGGEPGANVLTF. This chain joins TRBV9 and TRBJ2-6, with TRBD2 identical over 7 bases. Germline-derived CDR1 and CDR2 are SGDLS and YYNGEE. The CDR3 covers 17 residues. V lost 0 bases, J lost 2 bases, and 5 bases stayed unmatched.